This is a list of T cell receptor beta chains from one sample in a study of shared clonotypes between healthy human individuals. Repertoires were generated with immunoSEQ multiplex PCR, while TCRdb's copy carries only in-frame clones and drops some. The sample contains 2 million to 2.5 million clones, around 90% of which appear only once. The sample consisted of naive CD4+ T cells from PBMCs. The receptors originated from a man aged 18 to 29 in good health. Some clones in this sample may be carry-over from other donors' samples. Each CDR3 is given with its conserved first and last residue. D genes are given only for firm matches. Size is omitted from some rows. Given values are once, few, many or a class for expanded clones.

j_call,d_call,clone_size,v_call,cdr3_aa,cdr3_nt
TRBJ1-5,NA,NA,TRBV15,CATNRRNQPQHF,TGTGCCACCAACAGGAGGAATCAGCCCCAGCATTTT
TRBJ2-3,TRBD2,NA,TRBV5-1,CASSLSGTGTDTQYF,TGCGCCAGCAGCCTGAGCGGGACGGGCACAGATACGCAGTATTTT
TRBJ2-1,NA,NA,TRBV6-6,CASTTPAGSYEQFF,TGTGCCAGCACCACCCCCGCAGGAAGCTATGAGCAGTTCTTC
TRBJ2-2,TRBD1,NA,TRBV5-1,CASSKDRGRAGELFF,TGCGCCAGCAGCAAGGACAGGGGGCGGGCCGGGGAGCTGTTTTTT
TRBJ1-5,TRBD1,NA,TRBV30,CAWSSDRGGQPQHF,TGTGCCTGGAGTTCTGACAGGGGTGGGCAGCCCCAGCATTTT
TRBJ1-4,NA,NA,TRBV6-6,CASSSGVRNEKLFF,TGTGCCAGCTCATCAGGGGTGCGTAATGAAAAACTGTTTTTT
TRBJ2-2,TRBD2,NA,TRBV6-6,CASSYSGTSGTGELFF,TGTGCCAGCAGTTACTCTGGAACTAGCGGGACCGGGGAGCTGTTTTTT
TRBJ2-5,TRBD2,NA,TRBV7-2,CASSLAGLAGEETQYF,TGTGCCAGCAGCCTCGCTGGACTAGCGGGAGAAGAGACCCAGTACTTC
TRBJ1-2,NA,NA,TRBV10-1,CASSESGVGYTF,TGCGCCAGCAGTGAGTCAGGGGTCGGCTACACCTTC
TRBJ1-2,NA,few,TRBV28,CASSPRGADYGYTF,TGTGCCAGCAGCCCGAGGGGGGCGGACTATGGCTACACCTTC
TRBJ2-6,NA,NA,TRBV13,CASSLAGVLISGANVLTF,TGTGCCAGCAGCTTAGCAGGGGTCCTTATCTCTGGGGCCAACGTCCTGACTTTC
TRBJ2-3,NA,NA,TRBV6-1,CASRTETRPDTQYF,TGTGCCAGCAGGACAGAAACTAGACCAGATACGCAGTATTTT
TRBJ2-7,NA,NA,TRBV5-6,CASSFPQFYEQYF,TGTGCCAGCAGCTTCCCACAGTTCTACGAGCAGTACTTC
TRBJ1-5,NA,NA,TRBV6-4,CASSLESNQPQHF,TGTGCCAGCAGTCTGGAGTCAAATCAGCCCCAGCATTTT
TRBJ2-5,TRBD2,NA,TRBV11-2,CASSSLAGGTSETQYF,TGTGCCAGCAGCTCCCTAGCGGGAGGGACTTCGGAGACCCAGTACTTC
TRBJ1-3,NA,NA,TRBV15,CATSRRTYAGNTIYF,TGTGCCACCAGCAGACGGACTTATGCTGGAAACACCATATATTTT